Following are 23 T cell receptor beta chains from one sample sequenced in a study of STAT5B mutations in CD4+ large granular lymphocyte leukemia (dated by TCRdb to between 2021 and 2024). The library was prepared using the immunoSEQ multiplex PCR assay. Entries here come from immuneACCESS through TCRdb and include only in-frame sequences with V and J called. Some clones fail to appear in such tables; in the studies checked, an unresolved V gene covers under half of the shortfall, and the cause of the remainder is unknown. The sample includes 35,000 or so clones, with more than 70% observed a single time. The ten most abundant clones make up 0.95% to 1% of the sample. The sample was CD4+ T cells from blood buffy coats. Receptors were obtained from a human donor in good health.

This clone showed up just a few times. The J gene is TRBJ2-1, the V gene TRBV7-6, with D hard to call. Germline values: CDR1 SGHVS, CDR2 FNYEAQ. V lost 5 bases to trimming and J lost 8 bases, with 10 bases between them. The CDR3 extends over 12 amino acids. The CDR3 protein is CASSQREDEQFF. The CDR3 DNA reads TGTGCCAGCAGCCAGAGAGAGGATGAGCAGTTCTTC.

The chain joins TRBV5-1 to TRBJ1-1; D ambiguous. The V gene lost 4 bases and the J gene lost 3 bases, with 16 bases spanning the gap. Germline assignment: CDR1 SGHRS and CDR2 YFSETQ. The CDR3 spans 15 residues. The CDR3 region has the DNA TGCGCCAGCAGCCCCTGGACCGGACGGGACACTGAAGCTTTCTTT. This gives the protein CASSPWTGRDTEAFF.

J is TRBJ2-7 and V is TRBV5-1, with D possibly being TRBD2 (6 bases). The CDR3 has 19 residues. Trimming cost V 4 bases and J 2 bases, with 28 bases left between them. Germline CDR1 reads SGHRS; CDR2 reads YFSETQ. CDR3 sequence reads: CASSLLTSDTSGRTYEQYF. DNA for the CDR3: TGCGCCAGCAGCCTACTAACCTCGGACACCTCCGGGAGAACCTACGAGCAGTACTTC.

This clone was counted a single time. This chain joins TRBV9 and TRBJ2-6; no definite D call. The V gene lost 6 bases and the J gene lost 1 base, with 8 bases spanning the gap. The CDR3 is made up of 14 amino acids. Germline V gene data show CDR1 as SGDLS and CDR2 as YYNGEE. The CDR3: CASTLGSGANVLTF. CDR3 sequence (DNA): TGTGCCAGCACCTTAGGGTCTGGGGCCAACGTCCTGACTTTC.

The chain recombines TRBV7-9 with TRBJ2-1, with D unclear. V was cut by 2 bases and J by 10 bases, with 12 bases left in between. From germline, CDR1 is SEHNR and CDR2 FQNEAQ (reference sequence). This CDR3 has 13 residues. CDR3 amino acids: CASSLTGPREQFF. The CDR3 nucleotides are TGTGCCAGCAGCTTAACCGGCCCGAGGGAGCAGTTCTTC.

V gene TRBV13 combines with J gene TRBJ1-2; no reliable D call. CDR3 length equals 16 residues. V lost 3 bases to trimming and J lost 2 bases, with 16 bases between them. The V gene's germline CDR1 is PRHDT and CDR2 FYEKMQ (reference sequence). The CDR3 region is CASSFSDEQRNYGYTF. For the CDR3, the DNA is TGTGCCAGCAGCTTTTCCGACGAACAGAGGAACTATGGCTACACCTTC.

The V call is TRBV2, the J call TRBJ2-5; a possible D gene is TRBD1 (6 bases). The ends were cut back, 6 bases at V and 2 bases at J, with 16 bases in the middle. From germline, CDR1 is SNHLY and CDR2 FYNNEI. This CDR3 comprises 15 residues. The CDR3 loop is CASSRSRTVQETQYF. The CDR3 DNA is TGTGCCAGCAGCCGAAGTAGGACAGTACAAGAGACCCAGTACTTC. Full variable domain (remainder filled in from reference TRBV2 and TRBJ2-5): EPEVTQTPSHQVTQMGQEVILRCVPISNHLYFYWYRQILGQKVEFLVSFYNNEISEKSEIFDDQFSVERPDGSNFTLKIRSTKLEDSAMYFCASSRSRTVQETQYFGPGTRLLVL.

This clone appeared a few times. The chain joins TRBV7-9 to TRBJ1-1, with D possibly matching TRBD1 (5 bases). Trimming removed 0 bases at V and 13 bases at J, with 15 bases between. Germline V gene data show CDR1 as SEHNR and CDR2 as FQNEAQ (reference sequence). The CDR3 totals 13 residues. In nucleotides, the CDR3 is TGTGCCAGCAGCTTAGCGAGGGAGGGACGAGGTTTCTTT. Amino acid sequence: CASSLAREGRGFF.

The chain recombines TRBV6-5 with TRBJ1-2; D gene unclear. V was clipped by 0 bases and J by 2 bases, with 7 bases between them. Germline CDR1 MNHEY, CDR2 SVGAGI. This CDR3 comprises 14 residues. The CDR3 sequence is CASSYSQINYGYTF. The CDR3 DNA follows: TGTGCCAGCAGTTACTCACAGATCAACTATGGCTACACCTTC.

V and J are TRBV4-3 and TRBJ1-3, with D hard to call. The CDR3 has 15 residues. V was shortened by 0 bases and J by 0 bases, with 6 bases between the two germline ends. CDR1 is LGHNA and CDR2 is YSLEER in the germline V gene. The CDR3 DNA sequence: TGCGCCAGCAGCCAAGACAGCATCTCTGGAAACACCATATATTTT. It translates to CASSQDSISGNTIYF.

This clone came up once. The rearrangement uses TRBV10-3 and TRBJ2-1, with 10 positions matching TRBD1. Germline CDR1 is ENHRY and CDR2 is SYGVKD. After removal of 2 bases from V and 2 bases from J, the junction contained 6 bases not matched to a gene. CDR3 size: 17 residues. DNA for the CDR3: TGTGCCATCAGTGAGGTTACCGGACAGGGGGCCTACAATGAGCAGTTCTTC. Translating gives CAISEVTGQGAYNEQFF.

The chain employs TRBV20-1 and TRBJ2-7, with 8 bases matching TRBD2. V dropped 5 bases and J dropped 9; count of bases not matched to a gene: 6. The CDR3 runs to 11 residues. The germline gives CDR1 DFQATT, CDR2 SNEGSKA (reference sequence). The CDR3: CSAAGGPGQYF. The CDR3 nucleotides are TGCAGTGCTGCGGGGGGCCCGGGGCAGTACTTC.

This chain links TRBV11-2 with TRBJ1-6, with unresolved D. Germline V gives CDR1 SGHAT, CDR2 FQNNGV. CDR3 size: 13 residues. The V end lost 4 bases, the J end lost 10 bases, and 11 bases lay between the germline ends. CDR3 sequence (DNA): TGTGCCAGCAGCTCGAGAGTCAGGTCACCCCTCCACTTT. Amino acids: CASSSRVRSPLHF.

In nucleotides, the CDR3 is TGTGCCAGCTCACCTGGGACACTCTCCTACGAGCAGTACTTC. Translating it yields CASSPGTLSYEQYF. V is TRBV18 and J is TRBJ2-7; a weak D match, TRBD1 (6 bases). V gave up 3 bases and J gave up 0 bases, with 9 bases separating them. The CDR3 is made up of 14 amino acids. Germline CDR1 is KGHSH and CDR2 is LQKENI.

V usage is TRBV25-1 and J usage is TRBJ2-5; weak D call: TRBD1 (5 bases). CDR3 length: 13 residues. In germline, CDR1 is MGHDK, CDR2 SYGVNS. V dropped 10 bases and J dropped 2 bases, with 14 bases sitting between them. CDR3 residues: CAIPRTPQETQYF. The CDR3 DNA reads as TGTGCCATCCCCCGGACACCTCAAGAGACCCAGTACTTC.

This clone was counted between two and nine times. The rearrangement uses TRBV5-1 and TRBJ2-2; a weak D match, TRBD1 (5 bases). Germline V gives CDR1 SGHRS, CDR2 YFSETQ. V shed 0 bases and J shed 6 bases, with 6 bases lying between them. CDR3 size: 13 residues. In DNA form, the CDR3 reads TGCGCCAGCAGCTTGGGACAGTCCGGGGAGCTGTTTTTT. It translates to CASSLGQSGELFF.

This chain links TRBV7-6 with TRBJ2-7, with 7 nucleotides matching TRBD1. Germline V gene lookup returns CDR1 SGHVS and CDR2 FNYEAQ. The CDR3 has 14 residues. V gave up 2 bases and J gave up 5 bases; unmatched junction bases: 6. As DNA, the CDR3 is TGTGCCAGCAGCTTACGAGGGGGCAGACACGAGCAGTACTTC. It translates to CASSLRGGRHEQYF.

The CDR3 here is CASSPPNIQETQYF. CDR3 DNA sequence: TGTGCCAGCTCACCACCGAATATCCAAGAGACCCAGTACTTC. V is TRBV18 and J is TRBJ2-5; no firm D call. This CDR3 spans 14 amino acids. With 0 bases removed from V and 1 base from J, the gap between germline ends came to 6 bases. CDR1 and CDR2 (germline): KGHSH, LQKENI.

The chain couples TRBV12-5 to TRBJ2-7; TRBD1 matches 9 bases. This CDR3 has 13 residues. Losses at the gene ends were 5 bases for V and 4 bases for J; bases not matched to a gene: 3. Germline CDR1 is LGHNT and CDR2 is FRNRAP. CDR3 amino acids: CASGGDRAYEQYF. The DNA of the CDR3 is TGTGCTAGTGGTGGGGACAGGGCTTACGAGCAGTACTTC.

This clone was observed a single time. The chain couples TRBV30 to TRBJ1-2, with unresolved D. The germline CDR1 and CDR2 sequences are GTSNPN and SVGIG (reference sequence). The CDR3 totals 15 residues. V lost 1 base and J 5 bases, leaving 17 bases between the germline ends. The CDR3 DNA follows: TGTGCCTGGAGTGGGACTGCCGTCATGCCTTATGGCTACACCTTC. Its protein product is CAWSGTAVMPYGYTF.

CDR3 residues: CASSSGTSGSRIPYEQYF. In nucleotides, the CDR3 is TGTGCCAGCAGCTCCGGGACTAGCGGGAGTAGGATCCCCTACGAGCAGTACTTC. The chain uses TRBV11-3 and TRBJ2-7; 14 bases agree with TRBD2. Germline trimming cut 4 bases from V and 2 bases from J; bases unmatched to any gene: 10. This CDR3 has 18 amino acids. Germline CDR1 SGHNT, CDR2 YENEEA. Based on the CDR3 plus reference TRBV11-3 and TRBJ2-7, the full variable domain is EAGVVQSPRYKIIEKKQPVAFWCNPISGHNTLYWYLQNLGQGPELLIRYENEEAVDDSQLPKDRFSAERLKGVDSTLKIQPAELGDSAVYLCASSSGTSGSRIPYEQYFGPGTRLTVT.

V usage is TRBV30 and J usage is TRBJ1-2; D unclear. V lost 4 bases and J 7 bases, leaving 19 bases between the germline ends. The CDR3 covers 14 residues. Germline CDR1 is GTSNPN and CDR2 is SVGIG (reference sequence). The CDR3: CAWIPAGGYSGYTF. CDR3 DNA: TGTGCCTGGATCCCGGCAGGAGGGTATTCTGGCTACACCTTC.

The gene calls are TRBV29-1 and TRBJ1-5; 7 bases agree with TRBD1. The V gene end was trimmed by 8 bases and the J gene end by 0 bases; junction bases not matched to a gene: 10. Germline CDR1 reads SQVTM; CDR2 reads ANQGSEA. CDR3 length: 15 residues. DNA of the CDR3: TGCAGCCCCCTAGGGGGCGAATTTAGCAATCAGCCCCAGCATTTT. It yields the protein CSPLGGEFSNQPQHF.